What follows are 10 T cell receptor beta chains derived from one specimen sequenced in a study of blood T cell repertoires in COVID-19. Sequencing used immunoSEQ multiplex PCR; TCRdb keeps in-frame clones, though not all of them. The sample yields some 70,000 clones, approximately 80% seen once. Material for sequencing was peripheral blood. The origin of the receptors is a woman aged 50 to 65 with acute or convalescent COVID-19.

This clone has only one observation. The chain couples TRBV29-1 to TRBJ2-1; 7 positions agree with TRBD2. V lost 4 bases to trimming and J lost 3 bases; unmatched junction nucleotides: 9. Per the germline V gene, CDR1 is SQVTM and CDR2 is ANQGSEA. The CDR3 consists of 15 residues. The CDR3 DNA reads as TGCAGCGTTGCGGGCGGGAGAGGTGACTACAATGAGCAGTTCTTC. The encoded protein is CSVAGGRGDYNEQFF.

This chain uses TRBV7-9 with TRBJ2-1, with D tentatively TRBD2 (5 bases). The V and J ends lost 1 base and 1 base respectively, with 17 bases between them. Germline CDR1 is SEHNR and CDR2 is FQNEAQ (reference sequence). This CDR3 is built from 18 residues. The CDR3 nucleotides read TGTGCCAGCAGCTTAGGGGTTTTGGCGGGTCTTTCCTACAATGAGCAGTTCTTC. This sequence encodes CASSLGVLAGLSYNEQFF.

The genes are TRBV29-1 and TRBJ2-3, with 7 bases that match TRBD2. The length of the CDR3 is 14 residues. The germline gives CDR1 SQVTM, CDR2 ANQGSEA. V was pared by 2 bases and J by 2 bases, with 4 bases of the junction left unmatched. Here the CDR3 DNA reads TGCAGCGTTGAAAGACTAGCCTCCACAGATACGCAGTATTTT. The encoded protein is CSVERLASTDTQYF.

The chain is built from TRBV9 and TRBJ1-1, with D perhaps matching TRBD1 (5 bases). The ends were cut back, 3 bases at V and 0 bases at J, with 9 bases in the middle. CDR3 length: 14 amino acids. Germline CDR1 and CDR2: SGDLS and YYNGEE. CDR3 sequence: CASSETVLNTEAFF. CDR3 sequence (DNA): TGTGCCAGCAGCGAGACAGTACTGAACACTGAAGCTTTCTTT.

This chain uses TRBV25-1 with TRBJ2-5; the match to TRBD2 covers 10 bases. This CDR3 has 14 amino acids. The V and J ends lost 3 bases and 4 bases, in that order; junction bases with no gene match: 2. Germline V gene data show CDR1 as MGHDK and CDR2 as SYGVNS. CDR3 DNA: TGTGCCAGCAGTGACCGACTAGCGGGAGAGACCCAGTACTTC. It encodes CASSDRLAGETQYF.

DNA of the CDR3: TGCGCCAGCAGCGGGGGAGCGGGGGGCCCGAACAATGAGCAGTTCTTC. The encoded protein is CASSGGAGGPNNEQFF. This chain uses TRBV5-1 with TRBJ2-1; TRBD2 matches 9 bases. V gave up 4 bases and J gave up 5 bases; unmatched junction bases: 10. The germline CDR1 and CDR2 sequences are SGHRS and YFSETQ. This CDR3 spans 16 amino acids.

The V and J genes are TRBV6-4 and TRBJ2-1; TRBD2 aligns across 10 bases. J was trimmed by 8 bases and V by 4 bases; bases with no gene match: 8. The CDR3 is 15 residues long. Germline V gene lookup returns CDR1 MRHNA and CDR2 SNTAGT. CDR3 sequence: CASSGASGSSYEQFF. In nucleotides, the CDR3 is TGTGCCAGCAGTGGGGCTAGCGGGAGTTCCTATGAGCAGTTCTTC.

The chain carries TRBV24-1 and TRBJ2-1; D possibly corresponds to TRBD2 (6 bases). The germline V and J ends were trimmed by 1 base and 6 bases, with 12 bases remaining between them. Germline-derived CDR1 and CDR2 are KGHDR and SFDVKD. This CDR3 is 15 amino acids long. The chain's CDR3 is CATSDFAGSPNEQFF. The CDR3 DNA reads as TGTGCCACCAGTGATTTTGCGGGGTCGCCCAATGAGCAGTTCTTC.

The V and J genes are TRBV12-3 or TRBV12-4 and TRBJ2-3; possible D gene TRBD1, 7 bases. V was cut by 5 bases and J by 6 bases, with 12 bases left in between. The CDR3 totals 13 residues. This CDR3 reads CASSPQGRDTQYF. DNA of the CDR3: TGTGCCAGCAGTCCACAGGGGAGGGATACGCAGTATTTT.

This clone has more than one count but fewer than ten. The CDR3 sequence is CASSSGGSDQPQHF. The CDR3 DNA reads as TGCGCCAGCAGCTCCGGAGGGTCCGATCAGCCCCAGCATTTT. This sequence joins TRBV5-1 and TRBJ1-5, with D hard to call. This CDR3 is built from 14 residues. The germline V gene has CDR1 SGHRS and CDR2 YFSETQ. Trimming cost V 3 bases and J 5 bases, with 12 bases left between them.